Shown below are 22 T cell receptor beta chains from a single sample sequenced in a study of regulatory T cells in long-lasting Graves disease (dated by TCRdb to about 2021). The sample's time point label, decoded: newly diagnosed GD, antithyroid drugs for less than 3 months. RNA was extracted from PBMCs in TRIzol for both TCR sequencing and RNA sequencing. Libraries were built with multiplex PCR. The sample was run on an Illumina HiSeq 4000. To build TCR beta libraries, CDR3 regions were amplified by Arm-PCR using iRepertoire HTBI primers. TCRdb itself trimmed the public reads at Q25 with fastp, ran MiXCR and retained productive beta chains. Every distinct CDR3 protein forms one entry, paired with its most common genes and DNA. The sample data list about 440,000 distinct CDR3 sequences, and roughly 15% of these were observed just once. The top ten clones comprise approximately 12% of the sample. The data were also submitted as part of a second study, on T cells in Graves' hyperthyroidism and ophthalmopathy.

The specimen was peripheral blood mononuclear cells (PBMCs), collected at new diagnosis, from a patient treated with antithyroid drugs. All receptors come from a woman between 25 and 40 years old with Graves disease. Donor details come from another sample of the same person, matched by shared clones.

This clonotype was picked up many times. The chain links TRBV20-1 to TRBJ2-3; D possibly corresponds to TRBD2 (6 bases). Trimming pared 1 base from V and 0 bases from J, leaving 20 bases between. Germline CDR1 DFQATT, CDR2 SNEGSKA (reference sequence). The CDR3 extends over 18 amino acids. DNA for the CDR3: TGCAGTGCTAGAGCCGGTCTAGCGTACCATGCTAGCACAGATACGCAGTATTTT. It specifies CSARAGLAYHASTDTQYF.

This clonotype was found a few times. The chain carries TRBV29-1 and TRBJ1-2, with 8 positions matching TRBD1. The CDR3 is 12 residues long. Looked up from germline, CDR1 is SQVTM and CDR2 is ANQGSEA. Trimming took 4 bases from V and 11 from J; bases not matched to a gene: 9. The CDR3, as DNA: TGCAGCGTTGCGTTGGACAGGGCGCTTTACACCTTC. It translates to CSVALDRALYTF.

Many counts were recorded for this clonotype. J is TRBJ1-2 and V is TRBV6-2 or TRBV6-3; 10 bases map to TRBD1. The V gene end was trimmed by 6 bases and the J gene end by 1 base; junction bases not matched to a gene: 8. Per the germline V gene, CDR1 is MNHEY and CDR2 is SVGEGT. The CDR3 runs to 16 residues. DNA of the CDR3: TGTGCCAGCAGCTTAACGACAGGGGGCGTTAACTATGGCTACACCTTC. This sequence encodes CASSLTTGGVNYGYTF.

The chain is built from TRBV7-2 and TRBJ2-7; 7 bases fit TRBD2. The germline CDR1 and CDR2 sequences are SGHTA and FQGNSA. Germline trimming cut 5 bases from V and 0 bases from J; bases unmatched to any gene: 13. The CDR3 has 17 amino acids. The DNA for the CDR3 is TGTGCCAGCAGCCCCTGGGGCGGGAGTCAAAGCTCCTACGAGCAGTACTTC. Translating gives CASSPWGGSQSSYEQYF.

This clonotype came up a few times. The chain has TRBV6-1 and TRBJ2-1, with 7 bases matching TRBD1. The V and J ends lost 6 bases and 2 bases, in that order; junction bases with no gene match: 7. The CDR3 has 15 residues. Per the germline V gene, CDR1 is MNHNS and CDR2 is SASEGT. This CDR3 is CASSKTDRAYNEQFF. In DNA form, the CDR3 reads TGTGCCAGCAGCAAGACTGACAGGGCCTACAATGAGCAGTTCTTC.

The chain joins TRBV3-1 to TRBJ2-5; 7 bases are a match to TRBD1. The CDR3 runs to 16 residues. CDR1 is LGHDT and CDR2 is YNNKEL in the germline V gene (reference sequence). V gave up 0 bases and J gave up 0 bases; unmatched junction bases: 4. In DNA, the CDR3 is TGTGCCAGCAGCCAAGACCGAGGGGGCCACCAAGAGACCCAGTACTTC. It yields the protein CASSQDRGGHQETQYF.

J is TRBJ1-1 and V is TRBV18; a possible D gene is TRBD1 (5 bases). With 2 bases removed from V and 1 base from J, the gap between germline ends came to 11 bases. Germline-derived CDR1 and CDR2 are KGHSH and LQKENI. CDR3 length equals 15 residues. The CDR3 nucleotides are TGTGCCAGCTCACCAGTGGGGGGATGGAACACTGAAGCTTTCTTT. Its protein is CASSPVGGWNTEAFF.

V gene TRBV12-3 or TRBV12-4 combines with J gene TRBJ2-7; 7 nucleotides line up with TRBD2. J was trimmed by 2 bases and V by 3 bases; bases with no gene match: 7. CDR3 size: 15 residues. The CDR3 sequence is CASSFKLARTYEQYF. As DNA, the CDR3 is TGTGCCAGCAGTTTCAAACTAGCGAGGACCTACGAGCAGTACTTC.

This clonotype has only a few counts. The CDR3 does not close with the conserved phenylalanine or tryptophan, likely indicating a read error. J is TRBJ2-5 and V is TRBV7-2, with D perhaps given as TRBD1 or TRBD2 (6 bases each). Trimming stripped 2 bases from V and 5 bases from J, with 12 bases between. The CDR3 has 14 amino acids. Germline V lookup: CDR1 SGHTA, CDR2 FQGNSA. In DNA, the CDR3 is TGTGCCAGCAGCTTAATGCAGGGGAGGGAGACCCAGTACTCC. This encodes CASSLMQGRETQYS.

This clonotype showed up many times. The J gene is TRBJ1-1, the V gene TRBV5-6, with a weak D call TRBD1 (5 bases). Per germline, CDR1 SGHDT and CDR2 YYEEEE. With 2 bases removed from V and 1 base from J, the gap between germline ends came to 12 bases. The CDR3 consists of 15 residues. CDR3 protein: CASSFTGTENTEAFF. The CDR3 coding sequence is TGTGCCAGCAGCTTTACCGGGACGGAGAACACTGAAGCTTTCTTT.

This clonotype was counted only a few times. The V and J genes are TRBV10-2 and TRBJ2-1, with 12 bases identical to TRBD2. V was pared by 4 bases and J by 8 bases, with 3 bases of the junction left unmatched. The CDR3 has 14 residues. Looked up from germline, CDR1 is WSHSY and CDR2 is SAAADI. For the CDR3, the DNA is TGCGCCAGCAGTGGGCTAGCGGGAGGGTATGAGCAGTTCTTC. Translated, it gives CASSGLAGGYEQFF.

This clonotype occurred many times. The V call is TRBV5-1, the J call TRBJ2-7; tentatively, D is TRBD2 (6 bases). CDR1 is SGHRS, CDR2 YFSETQ, per germline. The CDR3 sequence is 13 residues long. V gave up 4 bases and J gave up 4 bases, with 12 bases separating them. The CDR3 protein is CASSPGGMYEQYF. CDR3 bases: TGCGCCAGCAGCCCAGGAGGGATGTACGAGCAGTACTTC.

This clonotype was found a few times. The J gene is TRBJ2-5, the V gene TRBV5-4; 7 nucleotides match TRBD2. This CDR3 has 15 amino acids. The V segment lost 4 bases and the J segment 1 base; nucleotides outside the gene matches: 7. Germline CDR1 is SGHNT and CDR2 is YYREEE (reference sequence). CDR3 DNA sequence: TGTGCCAGCAGCCCTCTTCTAGCGGCCCAAGAGACCCAGTACTTC. This translates into CASSPLLAAQETQYF.

This clonotype was seen more than once but under ten times. The chain recombines TRBV29-1 with TRBJ2-3; D remains ambiguous. The ends were cut back, 3 bases at V and 4 bases at J, with 8 bases in the middle. Germline CDR1 reads SQVTM; CDR2 reads ANQGSEA. This CDR3 contains 12 residues. CDR3 in amino acids: CSVDLAADTQYF. For the CDR3, the DNA is TGCAGCGTTGATTTGGCAGCAGATACGCAGTATTTT.

As for this clonotype: One base away lies a much larger clone, so this may be a sequencing read error. This sequence joins TRBV12-3 or TRBV12-4 and TRBJ2-3, with D perhaps TRBD2 (6 bases). Trimming stripped 5 bases from V and 2 bases from J, with 14 bases between. The CDR3 is 15 amino acids. The CDR3 region is CASSELEGPTDTQYF. CDR3 coding DNA: TGTGCCAGCAGTGAGTTGGAGGGGCCCACAGATACGCAGTATTTT.

The chain is built from TRBV25-1 and TRBJ1-6, with TRBD1 matching over 8 bases. The germline V gene has CDR1 MGHDK and CDR2 SYGVNS. The trim removed 6 bases at V and 7 bases at J, leaving 2 bases unmatched. This CDR3 contains 13 residues. The CDR3 is CASRRQGNSPLHF. The DNA for the CDR3 is TGTGCCAGCAGACGACAGGGGAATTCACCCCTCCACTTT.

The V and J genes are TRBV6-5 and TRBJ2-1, with 8 bases fitting TRBD2. Germline V gene data show CDR1 as MNHEY and CDR2 as SVGAGI. Trimming at V came to 0 bases and at J to 7 bases, leaving 2 bases not matched to a gene. The CDR3 totals 14 residues. Here the CDR3 reads CASSYSPSGNEQFF. CDR3 sequence (DNA): TGTGCCAGCAGTTACTCGCCTAGCGGGAATGAGCAGTTCTTC.

The V call is TRBV19, the J call TRBJ1-4, with 7 bases fitting TRBD1. CDR1 LNHDA and CDR2 SQIVND come from the germline V gene (reference sequence). Trimming removed 6 bases from V and 5 bases from J; junction bases left unmatched: 12. The length of the CDR3 is 16 residues. The CDR3 DNA follows: TGTGCCAGTAGAAGTTCGTTGGGACAGCAGAATGAAAAACTGTTTTTT. It yields the protein CASRSSLGQQNEKLFF.

This clonotype was detected a few times. This chain joins TRBV7-2 and TRBJ2-3, with TRBD1 matching 7 bases. The J call may be wrong; the DNA end is better matched by TRBJ2-5. CDR1 and CDR2 (germline): SGHTA, FQGNSA. This CDR3 is built from 16 residues. CDR3 protein: CASSLGGTVSFETQYF. CDR3 nucleotide sequence: TGTGCCAGCAGCTTAGGGGGGACAGTGTCGTTCGAGACCCAGTACTTC.

A word on this clonotype: A single base separates this from a much larger clone, so it may be a read error. J is TRBJ2-1 and V is TRBV7-2; 9 positions agree with TRBD2. With V trimmed by 6 bases and J by 8 bases, 11 bases remained unmatched. This CDR3 region has 15 residues. The germline CDR1 and CDR2 sequences are SGHTA and FQGNSA. CDR3 region: CASRRQGGRAHEQFF. The DNA of the CDR3 is TGTGCCAGCAGGCGCCAAGGCGGGAGGGCCCATGAGCAGTTCTTC. Full variable domain (rest looked up from reference TRBV7-2 and TRBJ2-1): GAGVSQSPSNKVTEKGKDVELRCDPISGHTALYWYRQSLGQGLEFLIYFQGNSAPDKSGLPSDRFSAERTGGSVSTLTIQRTQQEDSAVYLCASRRQGGRAHEQFFGPGTRLTVL.

This chain joins TRBV2 and TRBJ1-4, with TRBD1 matching over 8 bases. The J segment lost 4 bases and the V segment lost 6 bases, leaving 10 bases of the junction unmatched. Germline V gene data show CDR1 as SNHLY and CDR2 as FYNNEI. The length of the CDR3 is 16 residues. CDR3 in DNA: TGTGCCAGCAGACCAAGGACAGGGTCAATTAATGAAAAACTGTTTTTT. Its translation: CASRPRTGSINEKLFF.

This clonotype was seen only a few times. A far larger clone is a single base away, which makes a read error likely. The chain joins TRBV11-2 to TRBJ2-4; D remains ambiguous. The J call could be wrong; TRBJ2-1 is a better fit for the DNA end. CDR1 is SGHAT, CDR2 FQNNGV, per germline. This CDR3 comprises 12 residues. CDR3 amino acids: CASSLTNNDQFF. The CDR3 DNA reads as TGTGCCAGCAGCTTAACCAACAATGATCAGTTCTTC.